This T cell receptor (beta chain) stems from a study of T cell responses to AZD1222 COVID-19 vaccine. TCRdb's table, derived via immunoSEQ multiplex PCR, lists solely in-frame clones and lacks some. This table has 90,000 to 150,000 clones, approximately 88% appearing once. In germline, CDR1 is SGHVS, CDR2 FNYEAQ. This CDR3 is 16 amino acids long. The V gene lost 3 bases and the J gene lost 3 bases, with 17 bases spanning the gap. The TCR comes from an adult in good health. V is TRBV7-6 and J is TRBJ1-2, with D unclear. Sample: peripheral blood, taken on day 0 of AZD1222 vaccination. This CDR3 reads CASSLSPLGLDYGYTF. The CDR3 bases are TGTGCCAGCAGCTTGTCCCCCCTGGGCTTAGACTATGGCTACACCTTC.